The 7 T cell receptor beta chains in this list originate from one sample, sequenced in a study of molecular identifiers for immune sequencing clone quantification. One entry per CDR3 protein results from TCRdb running MiXCR on the PCR reads. The sample holds about half a million distinct CDR3 sequences, about a quarter seen once. Sequenced: naive CD8+ T cells from blood, with Jurkat cell RNA spiked in. Regarding subset: FACS-sorted CD8+CD4-CCR7+CD45RA+ naive T cells. These receptors originate from a human donor in good health. Some libraries in this study had Jurkat cell RNA spiked in.

This clonotype was seen repeatedly, ten times or more. The rearrangement uses TRBV6-2 or TRBV6-3 and TRBJ1-5; D is unclear. V lost 3 bases, J lost 6 bases, and 12 bases lay in between. This CDR3 has 14 amino acids. CDR1 MNHEY and CDR2 SVGEGT come from the germline V gene. CDR3 in DNA: TGTGCCAGCAGTTATGCGGGTTTGGGTCAGCCCCAGCATTTT. Amino acids: CASSYAGLGQPQHF.

To note about this clonotype: Compared with germline, one end of the junction differs, possibly owing to a read error. J is TRBJ2-1 and V is TRBV13, with 11 bases aligning to TRBD2. CDR3 length: 16 amino acids. Germline V lookup: CDR1 PRHDT, CDR2 FYEKMQ (reference sequence). The CDR3 DNA reads as TGTGCCCGCAGCTCAGATAGCGGGAGGGGTTACAATGAGCAGTTCTTC. This sequence encodes CARSSDSGRGYNEQFF.

In its sample, this clonotype was seen many times. V gene TRBV5-1 combines with J gene TRBJ2-3; 10 nucleotides align to TRBD2. The ends lost 5 bases at V and 2 bases at J; junction bases unmatched: 8. Looked up from germline, CDR1 is SGHRS and CDR2 is YFSETQ. This CDR3 region has 16 residues. CDR3 in amino acids: CASRAGGQLDTDTQYF. CDR3 in DNA: TGCGCCAGCAGAGCGGGGGGGCAACTCGACACAGATACGCAGTATTTT.

The rearrangement uses TRBV27 and TRBJ2-7; TRBD1 matches 7 bases. The CDR3 runs to 13 residues. The junction had 7 bases not matched to a gene; V was cut back by 8 bases and J by 3 bases. Germline assignment: CDR1 MNHEY and CDR2 SMNVEV (reference sequence). CDR3 sequence: CASQRQGIYEQYF. The CDR3 region has the DNA TGTGCCAGCCAGCGACAGGGTATCTACGAGCAGTACTTC.

In the case of this clonotype: The junction departs from germline at one end; a sequencing error may be responsible. This chain joins TRBV6-2 or TRBV6-3 and TRBJ2-7, with 10 bases aligning to TRBD1. There are 14 residues in the CDR3. Germline values: CDR1 MNHEY, CDR2 SVGEGT. The chain's CDR3 is CASTTGTGVYAQYF. The CDR3 nucleotides are TGTGCCAGCACCACCGGGACAGGGGTCTACGCGCAGTACTTC.

The V gene is TRBV27, the J gene TRBJ1-5; unclear D gene. The end of the DNA aligns better with TRBJ2-3, so the J call may be wrong. From germline, CDR1 is MNHEY and CDR2 SMNVEV (reference sequence). The CDR3 loop spans 15 amino acids. CDR3 DNA: TGTGCCAGCAGTTTGGCCAGTCATAGCAATCAGCCCCAGTATTTT. This encodes CASSLASHSNQPQYF.

As for this clonotype: A much bigger clone sits one base away, suggesting this may be a read error. Given the absence of the conserved phenylalanine or tryptophan at the CDR3 end, a read error is likely. The rearrangement links TRBV7-2 to TRBJ2-3, with TRBD2 matching 9 bases. Germline CDR1 SGHTA, CDR2 FQGNSA. This CDR3 spans 15 amino acids. The ends lost 5 bases at V and 6 bases at J; junction bases unmatched: 9. The CDR3 loop is CASSIRGLASDTQYS. DNA for the CDR3: TGTGCCAGCAGCATTAGGGGACTAGCATCCGATACGCAGTATTCT.